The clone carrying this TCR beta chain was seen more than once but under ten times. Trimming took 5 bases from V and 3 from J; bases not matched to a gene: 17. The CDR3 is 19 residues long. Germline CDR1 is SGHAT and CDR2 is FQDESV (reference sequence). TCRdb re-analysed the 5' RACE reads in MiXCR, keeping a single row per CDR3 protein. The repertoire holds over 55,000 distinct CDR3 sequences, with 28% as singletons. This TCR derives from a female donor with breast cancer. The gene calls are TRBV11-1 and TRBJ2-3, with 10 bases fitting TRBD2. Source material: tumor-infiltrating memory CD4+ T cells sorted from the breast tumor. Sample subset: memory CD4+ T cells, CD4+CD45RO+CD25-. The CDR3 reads CASSPKHRTSGRTTDTQYF. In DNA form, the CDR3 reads TGTGCCAGCAGCCCGAAACATAGGACTAGCGGAAGAACTACAGATACGCAGTATTTT.